This TCR beta chain was identified in a study of blood T cell repertoires in COVID-19. Study overall: Sites across the United States, Italy and Spain contributed samples from acute and convalescent COVID-19. T cells, B-cell-depleted T cells, or PBMCs supplied cDNA or gDNA.

Original analysis: Reference gene primer amplification gave nucleated cell count estimates. The repertoire was sequenced with immunoSEQ multiplex PCR; TCRdb's copy has only in-frame clones and lacks some. For V, J and clone size, that table is used; D and trimming come from the DNA. The profile shows roughly 300,000 clones, approximately 87% of them singletons. V lost 2 bases and J lost 6; bases outside the gene matches: 8. Per the germline V gene, CDR1 is LGHNA and CDR2 is YSLEER. The CDR3 runs 16 residues. This TCR came from a woman aged 50 to 60 who had recovered from COVID-19. Sequencing input: peripheral blood. The chain employs TRBV4-3 and TRBJ1-2; 11 bases fit TRBD1. The CDR3 protein is CASSQRPGQGGDGYTF. DNA of the CDR3: TGCGCCAGCAGCCAACGACCGGGACAGGGGGGCGATGGCTACACCTTC.